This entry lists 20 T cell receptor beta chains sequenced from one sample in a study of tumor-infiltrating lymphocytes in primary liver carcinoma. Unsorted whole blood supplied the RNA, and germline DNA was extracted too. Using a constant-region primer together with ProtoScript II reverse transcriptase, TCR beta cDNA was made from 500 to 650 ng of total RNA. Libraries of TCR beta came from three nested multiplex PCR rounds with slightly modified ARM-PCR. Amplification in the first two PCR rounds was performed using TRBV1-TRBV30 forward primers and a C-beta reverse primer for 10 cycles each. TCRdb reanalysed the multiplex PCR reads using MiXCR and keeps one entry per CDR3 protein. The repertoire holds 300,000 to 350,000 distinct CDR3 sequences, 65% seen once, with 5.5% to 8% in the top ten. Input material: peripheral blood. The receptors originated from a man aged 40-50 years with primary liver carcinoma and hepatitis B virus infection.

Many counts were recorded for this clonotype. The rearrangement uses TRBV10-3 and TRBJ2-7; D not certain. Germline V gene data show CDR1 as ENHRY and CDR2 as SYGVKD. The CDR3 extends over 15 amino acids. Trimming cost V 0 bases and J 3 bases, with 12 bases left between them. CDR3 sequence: CAISESIVLGYEQYF. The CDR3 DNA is TGTGCCATCAGTGAGTCTATAGTACTGGGCTACGAGCAGTACTTC.

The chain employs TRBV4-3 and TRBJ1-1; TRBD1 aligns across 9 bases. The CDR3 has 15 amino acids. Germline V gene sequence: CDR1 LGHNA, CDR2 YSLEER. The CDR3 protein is CVNSQVGQGTTEAFF. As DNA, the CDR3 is TGCGTCAACAGCCAAGTAGGACAGGGGACAACTGAAGCTTTCTTT.

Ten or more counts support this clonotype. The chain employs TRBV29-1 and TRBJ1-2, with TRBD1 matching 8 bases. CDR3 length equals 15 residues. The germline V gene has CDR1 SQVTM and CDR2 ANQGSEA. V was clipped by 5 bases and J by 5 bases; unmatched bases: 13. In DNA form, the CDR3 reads TGCAGCGTTCGCGTCGCGACAGGGGTTTCTTATGGCTACACCTTC. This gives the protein CSVRVATGVSYGYTF.

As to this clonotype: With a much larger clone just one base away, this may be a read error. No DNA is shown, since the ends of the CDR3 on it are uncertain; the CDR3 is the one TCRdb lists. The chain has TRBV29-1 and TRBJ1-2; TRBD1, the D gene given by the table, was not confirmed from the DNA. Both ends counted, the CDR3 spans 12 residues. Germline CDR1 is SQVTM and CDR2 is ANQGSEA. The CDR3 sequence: CSATGGDYGCTF.

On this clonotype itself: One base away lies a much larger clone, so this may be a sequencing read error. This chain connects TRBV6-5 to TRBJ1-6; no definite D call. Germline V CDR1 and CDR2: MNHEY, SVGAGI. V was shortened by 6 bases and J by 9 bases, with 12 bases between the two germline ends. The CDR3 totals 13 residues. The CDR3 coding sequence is TGTGCCAGCAGCTTCGTAAAAGGTTCACCCCTCCACTTT. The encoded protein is CASSFVKGSPLHF.

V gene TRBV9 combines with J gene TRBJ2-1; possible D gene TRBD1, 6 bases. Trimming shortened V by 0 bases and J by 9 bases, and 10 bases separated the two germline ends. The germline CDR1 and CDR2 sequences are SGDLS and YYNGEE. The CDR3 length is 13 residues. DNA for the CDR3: TGTGCCAGCAGCGTAGGAGGGGGTCTTGAGCAGTTCTTC. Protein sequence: CASSVGGGLEQFF. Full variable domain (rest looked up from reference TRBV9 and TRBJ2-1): DSGVTQTPKHLITATGQRVTLRCSPRSGDLSVYWYQQSLDQGLQFLIQYYNGEERAKGNILERFSAQQFPDLHSELNLSSLELGDSALYFCASSVGGGLEQFFGPGTRLTVL.

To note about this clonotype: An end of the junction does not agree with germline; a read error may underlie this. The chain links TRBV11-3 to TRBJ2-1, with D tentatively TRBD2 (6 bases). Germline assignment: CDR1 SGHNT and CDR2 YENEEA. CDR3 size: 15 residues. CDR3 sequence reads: CVSSLGRGGINEQFF. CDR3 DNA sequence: TGTGTCAGCAGCTTAGGACGCGGAGGGATCAATGAGCAGTTCTTC.

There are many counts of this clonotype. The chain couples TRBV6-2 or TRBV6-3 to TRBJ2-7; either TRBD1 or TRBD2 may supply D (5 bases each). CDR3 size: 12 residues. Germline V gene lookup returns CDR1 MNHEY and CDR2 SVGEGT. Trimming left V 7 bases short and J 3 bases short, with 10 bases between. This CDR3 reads CASNGDGYEQYF. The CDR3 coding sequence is TGTGCCAGCAACGGGGACGGCTACGAGCAGTACTTC.

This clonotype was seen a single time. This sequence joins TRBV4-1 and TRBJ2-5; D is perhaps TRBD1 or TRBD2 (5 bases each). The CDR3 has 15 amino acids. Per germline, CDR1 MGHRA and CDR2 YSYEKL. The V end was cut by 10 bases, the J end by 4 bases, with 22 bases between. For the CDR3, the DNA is TGCGCCATAGCCCCCTCAGGGAGAACCCTAGAGACCCAGTACTTC. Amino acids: CAIAPSGRTLETQYF.

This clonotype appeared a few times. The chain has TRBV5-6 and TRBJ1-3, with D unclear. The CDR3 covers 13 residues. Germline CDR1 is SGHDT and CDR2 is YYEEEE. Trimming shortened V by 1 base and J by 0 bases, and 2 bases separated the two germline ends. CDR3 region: CASSLFSGNTIYF. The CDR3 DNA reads TGTGCCAGCAGCTTGTTCTCTGGAAACACCATATATTTT.

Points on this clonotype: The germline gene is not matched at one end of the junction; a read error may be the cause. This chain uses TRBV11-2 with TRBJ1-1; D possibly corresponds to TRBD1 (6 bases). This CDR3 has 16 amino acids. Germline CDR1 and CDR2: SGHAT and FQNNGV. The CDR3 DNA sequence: TGTGCCAGCAGCTTAGTCTACAGGGTTACGGGAACTGAAGTTTTCTTT. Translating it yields CASSLVYRVTGTEVFF. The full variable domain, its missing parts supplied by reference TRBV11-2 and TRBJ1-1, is EAGVAQSPRYKIIEKRQSVAFWCNPISGHATLYWYQQILGQGPKLLIQFQNNGVVDDSQLPKDRFSAERLKGVDSTLKIQPAKLEDSAVYLCASSLVYRVTGTEVFFGQGTRLTVV.

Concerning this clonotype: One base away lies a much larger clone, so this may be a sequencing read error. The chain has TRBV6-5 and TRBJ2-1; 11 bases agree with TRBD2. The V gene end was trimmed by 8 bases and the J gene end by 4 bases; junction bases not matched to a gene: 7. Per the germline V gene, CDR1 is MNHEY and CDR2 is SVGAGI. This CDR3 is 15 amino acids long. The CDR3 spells CASCPGLAVYNEQFF. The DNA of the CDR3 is TGTGCCAGCTGCCCGGGACTAGCGGTATACAATGAGCAGTTCTTC.

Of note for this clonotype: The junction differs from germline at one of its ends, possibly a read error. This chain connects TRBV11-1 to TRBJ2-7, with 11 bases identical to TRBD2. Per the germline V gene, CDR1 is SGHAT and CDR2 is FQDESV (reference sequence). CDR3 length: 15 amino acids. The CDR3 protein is CANSLGTSGNYEHYF. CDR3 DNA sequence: TGTGCCAACAGCTTAGGGACTAGCGGAAACTATGAGCACTACTTC.

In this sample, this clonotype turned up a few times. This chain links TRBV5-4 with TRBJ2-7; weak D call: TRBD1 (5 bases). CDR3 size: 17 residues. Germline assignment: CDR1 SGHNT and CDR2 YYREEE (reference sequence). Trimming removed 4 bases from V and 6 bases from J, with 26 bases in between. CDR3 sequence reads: CASSVQGRVKSGSEQYF. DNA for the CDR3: TGTGCCAGCAGCGTTCAGGGCAGGGTAAAGTCAGGAAGCGAGCAGTACTTC.

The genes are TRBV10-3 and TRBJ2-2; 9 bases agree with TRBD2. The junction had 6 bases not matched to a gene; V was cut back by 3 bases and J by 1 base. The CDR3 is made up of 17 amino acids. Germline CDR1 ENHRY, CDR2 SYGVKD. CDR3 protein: CAISDSRAGGNTGELFF. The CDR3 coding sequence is TGTGCCATCAGTGATTCGAGAGCGGGAGGGAACACCGGGGAGCTGTTTTTT.

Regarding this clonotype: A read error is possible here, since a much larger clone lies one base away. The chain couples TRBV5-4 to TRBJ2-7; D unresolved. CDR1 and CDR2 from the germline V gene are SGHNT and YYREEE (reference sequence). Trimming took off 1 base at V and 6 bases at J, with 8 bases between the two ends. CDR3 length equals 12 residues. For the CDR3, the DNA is TGTGCCAGCAGCTTGATAGGCTCCGAGCAGTACTTC. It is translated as CASSLIGSEQYF.

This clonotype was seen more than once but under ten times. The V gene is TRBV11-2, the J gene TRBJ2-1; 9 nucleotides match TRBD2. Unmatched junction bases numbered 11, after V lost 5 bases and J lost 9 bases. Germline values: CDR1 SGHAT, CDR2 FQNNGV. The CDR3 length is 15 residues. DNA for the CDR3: TGTGCCAGCAGCCCCCGGCGGGAGGGGTTGGGTGAGCAGTTCTTC. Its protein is CASSPRREGLGEQFF. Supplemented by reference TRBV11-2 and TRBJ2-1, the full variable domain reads EAGVAQSPRYKIIEKRQSVAFWCNPISGHATLYWYQQILGQGPKLLIQFQNNGVVDDSQLPKDRFSAERLKGVDSTLKIQPAKLEDSAVYLCASSPRREGLGEQFFGPGTRLTVL.

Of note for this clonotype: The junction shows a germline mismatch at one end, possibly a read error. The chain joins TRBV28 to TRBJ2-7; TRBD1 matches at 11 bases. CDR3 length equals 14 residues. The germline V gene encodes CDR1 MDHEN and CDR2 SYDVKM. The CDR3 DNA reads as TGTGTCAGCAGTACCGGGACAGGGGGCTACGAGCAGTACTTC. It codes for CVSSTGTGGYEQYF.

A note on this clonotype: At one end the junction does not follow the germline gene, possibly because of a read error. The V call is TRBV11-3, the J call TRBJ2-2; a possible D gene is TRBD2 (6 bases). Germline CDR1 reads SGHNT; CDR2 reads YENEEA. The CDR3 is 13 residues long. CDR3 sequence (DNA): TGTGCCAGCAGCGGGGGAGATGGCGGGGAACTGTTTTTT. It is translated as CASSGGDGGELFF.

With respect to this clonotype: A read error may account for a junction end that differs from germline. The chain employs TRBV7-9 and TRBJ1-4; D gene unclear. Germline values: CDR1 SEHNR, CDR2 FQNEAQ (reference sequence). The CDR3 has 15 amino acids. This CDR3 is CASRPDNPGAEKLLF. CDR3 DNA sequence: TGTGCCAGCAGACCCGACAACCCGGGAGCCGAAAAACTGTTATTT.